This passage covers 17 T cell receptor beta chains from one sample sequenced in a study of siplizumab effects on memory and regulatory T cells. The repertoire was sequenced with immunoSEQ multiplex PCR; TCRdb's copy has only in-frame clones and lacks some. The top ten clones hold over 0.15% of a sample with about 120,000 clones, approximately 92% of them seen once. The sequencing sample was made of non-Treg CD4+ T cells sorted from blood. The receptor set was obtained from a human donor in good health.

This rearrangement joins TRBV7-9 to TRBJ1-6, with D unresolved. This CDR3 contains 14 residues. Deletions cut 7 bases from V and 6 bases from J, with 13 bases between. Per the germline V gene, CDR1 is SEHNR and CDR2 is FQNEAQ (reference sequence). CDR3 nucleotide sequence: TGTGCCAGCACCCAATCAACGGGTAATTCACCCCTCCACTTT. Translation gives CASTQSTGNSPLHF.

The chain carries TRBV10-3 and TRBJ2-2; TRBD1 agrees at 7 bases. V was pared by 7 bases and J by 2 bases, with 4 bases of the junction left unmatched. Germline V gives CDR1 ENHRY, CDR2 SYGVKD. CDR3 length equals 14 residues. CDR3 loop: CAINPGGNTGELFF. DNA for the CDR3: TGTGCCATCAATCCAGGGGGAAACACCGGGGAGCTGTTTTTT.

The CDR3 sequence is CASSSSAGARTEAFF. The CDR3 DNA reads as TGTGCCAGCAGCTCCTCCGCGGGGGCAAGGACTGAAGCTTTCTTT. The genes are TRBV7-6 and TRBJ1-1; weak D call: TRBD1 (6 bases). The V and J ends lost 4 bases and 5 bases respectively, with 17 bases between them. Germline V gene sequence: CDR1 SGHVS, CDR2 FNYEAQ. The CDR3 has 15 amino acids.

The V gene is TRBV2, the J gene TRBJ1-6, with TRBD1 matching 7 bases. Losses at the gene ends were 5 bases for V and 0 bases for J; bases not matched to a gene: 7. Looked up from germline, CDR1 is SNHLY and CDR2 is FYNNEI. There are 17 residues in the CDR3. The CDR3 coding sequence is TGTGCCAGCAGTCTGGACAGGACGAGCTCCTATAATTCACCCCTCCACTTT. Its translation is CASSLDRTSSYNSPLHF.

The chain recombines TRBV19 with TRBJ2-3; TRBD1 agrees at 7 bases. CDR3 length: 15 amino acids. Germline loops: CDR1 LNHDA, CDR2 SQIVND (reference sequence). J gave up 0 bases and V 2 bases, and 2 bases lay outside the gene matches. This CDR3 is CASSIMGQSTDTQYF. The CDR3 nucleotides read TGTGCCAGTAGTATAATGGGACAGAGCACAGATACGCAGTATTTT.

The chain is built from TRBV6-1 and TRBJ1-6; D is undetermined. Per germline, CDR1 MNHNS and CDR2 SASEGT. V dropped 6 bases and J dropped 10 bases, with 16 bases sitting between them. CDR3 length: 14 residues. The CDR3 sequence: CASSRDGSRSPLHF. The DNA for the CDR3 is TGTGCCAGCAGCCGCGACGGATCGCGATCACCCCTCCACTTT.

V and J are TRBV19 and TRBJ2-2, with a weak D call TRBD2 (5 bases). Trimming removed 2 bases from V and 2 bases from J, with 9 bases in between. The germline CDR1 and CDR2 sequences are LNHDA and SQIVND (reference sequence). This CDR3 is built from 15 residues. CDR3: CASSIPGVNTGELFF. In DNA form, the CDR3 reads TGTGCCAGTAGTATACCCGGGGTCAACACCGGGGAGCTGTTTTTT.

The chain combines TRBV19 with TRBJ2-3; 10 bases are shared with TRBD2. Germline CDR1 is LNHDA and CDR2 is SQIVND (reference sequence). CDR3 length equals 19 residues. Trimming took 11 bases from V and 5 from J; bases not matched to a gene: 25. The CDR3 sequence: CASSSSSGGASLYIDTQYF. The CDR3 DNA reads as TGTGCCTCCAGTTCCTCTAGCGGGGGTGCCTCACTATACATAGATACGCAGTATTTT. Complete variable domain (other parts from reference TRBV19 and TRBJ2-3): DGGITQSPKYLFRKEGQNVTLSCEQNLNHDAMYWYRQDPGQGLRLIYYSQIVNDFQKGDIAEGYSVSREKKESFPLTVTSAQKNPTAFYLCASSSSSGGASLYIDTQYFGPGTRLTVL.

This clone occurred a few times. Here the CDR3 DNA reads TGTGCCAGCAGCGTAGTAGCGGGGGGCACAGATACGCAGTATTTT. Translated, it gives CASSVVAGGTDTQYF. V is TRBV9 and J is TRBJ2-3; TRBD2 matches at 9 bases. Trimming removed 0 bases from V and 1 base from J; junction bases left unmatched: 0. CDR1 and CDR2 from the germline V gene are SGDLS and YYNGEE. The CDR3 is 15 residues long.

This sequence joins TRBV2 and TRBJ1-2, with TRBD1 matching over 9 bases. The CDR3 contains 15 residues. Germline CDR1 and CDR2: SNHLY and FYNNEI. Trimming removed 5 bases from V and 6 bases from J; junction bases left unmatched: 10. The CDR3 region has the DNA TGTGCCAGCAGTTTAGAGGGACAGGGAACGAATGGCTACACCTTC. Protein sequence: CASSLEGQGTNGYTF.

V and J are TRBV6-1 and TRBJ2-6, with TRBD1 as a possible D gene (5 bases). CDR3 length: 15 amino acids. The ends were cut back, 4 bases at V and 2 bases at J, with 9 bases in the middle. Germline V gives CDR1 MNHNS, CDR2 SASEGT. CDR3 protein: CASSAQETGANVLTF. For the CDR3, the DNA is TGTGCCAGCAGTGCACAGGAGACTGGGGCCAACGTCCTGACTTTC.

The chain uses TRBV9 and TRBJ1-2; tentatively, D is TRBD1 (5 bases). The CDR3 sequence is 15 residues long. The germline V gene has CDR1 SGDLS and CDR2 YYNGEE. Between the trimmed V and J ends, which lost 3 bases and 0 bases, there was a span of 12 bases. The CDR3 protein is CASSAGHLTNYGYTF. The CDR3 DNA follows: TGTGCCAGCAGCGCAGGACACTTGACTAACTATGGCTACACCTTC.

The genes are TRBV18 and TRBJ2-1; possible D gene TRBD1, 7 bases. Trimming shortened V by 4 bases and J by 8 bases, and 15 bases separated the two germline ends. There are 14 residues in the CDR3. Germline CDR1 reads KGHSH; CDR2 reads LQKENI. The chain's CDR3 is CASSRQGGGDEQFF. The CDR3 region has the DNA TGTGCCAGCTCACGACAGGGCGGCGGGGATGAGCAGTTCTTC. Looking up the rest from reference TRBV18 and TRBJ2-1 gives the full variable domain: NAGVMQNPRHLVRRRGQEARLRCSPMKGHSHVYWYRQLPEEGLKFMVYLQKENIIDESGMPKERFSAEFPKEGPSILRIQQVVRGDSAAYFCASSRQGGGDEQFFGPGTRLTVL.

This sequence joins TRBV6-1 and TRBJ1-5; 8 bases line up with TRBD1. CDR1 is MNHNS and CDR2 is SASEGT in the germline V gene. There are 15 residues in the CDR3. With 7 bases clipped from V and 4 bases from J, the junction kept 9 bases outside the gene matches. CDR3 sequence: CASTKGQGENQPQHF. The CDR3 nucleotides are TGTGCCAGCACCAAAGGACAGGGTGAGAATCAGCCCCAGCATTTT.

For the CDR3, the DNA is TGCGCCAGCAGCCAAGCCGACATGCGGGCAGTCGCCCAGTACTTC. Translation gives CASSQADMRAVAQYF. The chain is built from TRBV4-1 and TRBJ2-5; maybe TRBD2 (5 bases). Germline CDR1 and CDR2: MGHRA and YSYEKL. The V end lost 1 base, the J end lost 9 bases, and 18 bases lay between the germline ends. CDR3 length: 15 amino acids.

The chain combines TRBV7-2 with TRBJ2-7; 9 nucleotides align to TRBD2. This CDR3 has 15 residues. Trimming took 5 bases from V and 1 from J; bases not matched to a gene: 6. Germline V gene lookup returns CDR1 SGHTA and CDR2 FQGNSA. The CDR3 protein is CASSPVAGGSYEQYF. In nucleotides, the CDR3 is TGTGCCAGCAGCCCGGTGGCGGGGGGGTCCTACGAGCAGTACTTC.

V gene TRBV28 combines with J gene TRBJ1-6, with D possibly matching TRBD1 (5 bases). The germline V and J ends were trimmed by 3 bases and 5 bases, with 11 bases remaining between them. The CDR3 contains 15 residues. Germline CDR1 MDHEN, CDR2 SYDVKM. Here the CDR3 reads CASSFWGDNNSPLHF. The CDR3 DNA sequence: TGTGCCAGCAGTTTCTGGGGGGATAATAATTCACCCCTCCACTTT.